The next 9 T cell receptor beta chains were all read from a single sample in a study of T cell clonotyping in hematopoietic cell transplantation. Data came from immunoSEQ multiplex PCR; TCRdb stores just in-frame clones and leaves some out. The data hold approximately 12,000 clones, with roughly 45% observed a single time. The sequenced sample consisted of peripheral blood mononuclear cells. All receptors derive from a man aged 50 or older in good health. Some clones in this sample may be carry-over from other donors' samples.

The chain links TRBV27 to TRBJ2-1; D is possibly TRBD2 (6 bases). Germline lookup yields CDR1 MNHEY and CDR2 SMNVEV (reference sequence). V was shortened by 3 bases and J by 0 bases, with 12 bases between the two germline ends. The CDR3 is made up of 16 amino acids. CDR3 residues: CASSLTGRNSYNEQFF. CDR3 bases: TGTGCCAGCAGTTTGACCGGGAGAAACTCCTACAATGAGCAGTTCTTC.

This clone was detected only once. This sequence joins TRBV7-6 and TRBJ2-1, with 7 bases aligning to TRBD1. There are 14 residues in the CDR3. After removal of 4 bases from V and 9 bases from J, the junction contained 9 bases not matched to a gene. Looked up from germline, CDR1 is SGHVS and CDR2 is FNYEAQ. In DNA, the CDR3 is TGTGCCAGCAGCTGGGGGACAGATACTGTTGAGCAGTTCTTC. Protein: CASSWGTDTVEQFF.

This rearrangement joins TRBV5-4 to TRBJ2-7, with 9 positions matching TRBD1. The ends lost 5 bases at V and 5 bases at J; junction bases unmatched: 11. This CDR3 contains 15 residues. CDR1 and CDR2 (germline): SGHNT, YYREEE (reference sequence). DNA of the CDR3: TGTGCCAGCAGGCCTCCGGGACAGGGTCTCGACGAGCAGTACTTC. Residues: CASRPPGQGLDEQYF.

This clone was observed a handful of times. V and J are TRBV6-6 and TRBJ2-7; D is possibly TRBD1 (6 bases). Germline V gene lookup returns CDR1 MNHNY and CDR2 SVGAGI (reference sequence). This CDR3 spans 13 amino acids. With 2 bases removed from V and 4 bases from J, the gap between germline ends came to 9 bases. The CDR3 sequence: CASSYADSYEQYF. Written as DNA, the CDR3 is TGTGCCAGCAGTTACGCGGACAGTTACGAGCAGTACTTC.

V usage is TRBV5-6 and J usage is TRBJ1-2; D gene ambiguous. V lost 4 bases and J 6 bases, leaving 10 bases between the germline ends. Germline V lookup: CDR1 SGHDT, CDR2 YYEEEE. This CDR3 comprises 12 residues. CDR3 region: CASSPGADGYTF. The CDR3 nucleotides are TGTGCCAGCAGCCCGGGCGCGGATGGCTACACCTTC.

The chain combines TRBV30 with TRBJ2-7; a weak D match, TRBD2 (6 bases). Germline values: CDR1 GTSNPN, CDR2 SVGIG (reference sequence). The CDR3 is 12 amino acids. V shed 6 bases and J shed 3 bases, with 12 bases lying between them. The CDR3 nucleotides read TGTGCCTGCGGGGACTCCAACTACGAGCAGTACTTC. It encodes CACGDSNYEQYF.

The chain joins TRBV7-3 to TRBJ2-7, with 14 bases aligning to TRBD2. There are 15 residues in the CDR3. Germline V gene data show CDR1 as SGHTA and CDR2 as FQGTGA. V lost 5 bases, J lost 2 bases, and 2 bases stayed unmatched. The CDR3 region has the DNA TGTGCCAGCAGCGTGGGACTAGCGGGGGCCTACGAGCAGTACTTC. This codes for CASSVGLAGAYEQYF.

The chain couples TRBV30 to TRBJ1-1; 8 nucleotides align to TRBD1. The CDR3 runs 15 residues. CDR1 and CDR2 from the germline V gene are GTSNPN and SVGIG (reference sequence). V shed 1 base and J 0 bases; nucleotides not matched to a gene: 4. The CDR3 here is CAWSEGTGMNTEAFF. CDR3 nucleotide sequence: TGTGCCTGGAGTGAAGGGACAGGTATGAACACTGAAGCTTTCTTT.

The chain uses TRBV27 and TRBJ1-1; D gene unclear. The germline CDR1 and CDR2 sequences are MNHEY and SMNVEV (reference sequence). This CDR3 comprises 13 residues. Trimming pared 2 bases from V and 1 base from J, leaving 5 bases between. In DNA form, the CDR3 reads TGTGCCAGCAGTTTAATCCAGAACACTGAAGCTTTCTTT. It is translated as CASSLIQNTEAFF.